This T cell receptor (beta chain) stems from a study of sequential checkpoint blockade in melanoma. The V gene's germline CDR1 is MNHNY and CDR2 SVGAGI (reference sequence). Trimming took 4 bases from V and 11 from J, leaving 11 bases between them. This CDR3 region has 11 residues. The sample's treatment: randomized to nivolumab then ipilimumab (arm A) or the reverse (arm B). The data were produced by immunoSEQ multiplex PCR, yet TCRdb's version contains in-frame clones alone and is incomplete. The sample has some 20,000 clones, around 88% seen once. Specimen: CD8+ T cells sorted from blood (inferred from file names), collected from a patient given nivolumab and ipilimumab in sequence. The clonotype comes from a human donor with melanoma. The chain combines TRBV6-6 with TRBJ1-1; D gene ambiguous. The CDR3 loop reads CASSFPRGAFF. CDR3 sequence (DNA): TGTGCCAGCAGTTTCCCCCGTGGCGCTTTCTTT.